This entry is about one T cell receptor beta chain. The target antigen is unknown. A junction end diverges from the germline sequence, so it may reflect a read error. The data stem from a study of post-analysis software for immune sequencing data. Study overall: Patients had relapsing-remitting, secondary progressive or progressive-relapsing multiple sclerosis; some lacked subtype. Points from the study as a whole: The study found significantly lower normalized Chao1 diversity in multiple sclerosis patients than in controls. Samples prepared in the same batch strongly co-clustered by F measure. Four or five TRBV segments were more frequent in patients than controls; TRBV5-6, TRBV5-1 and TRBV20-1 belonged to this group.

The CDR3 runs 15 residues. In germline, CDR1 is MNHEY, CDR2 SMNVEV (reference sequence). Every TCR beta cDNA library bore unique molecular identifiers. Using its own MiXCR run on the PCR reads, TCRdb lists one record per CDR3 protein. Of some 800,000 distinct CDR3 sequences listed, approximately 44% are singletons. What was sequenced was blood. This clonotype originated in a girl aged 10 to 17 with multiple sclerosis. The chain recombines TRBV27 with TRBJ1-4; 12 bases fit TRBD1. The CDR3 DNA reads as TGTACCAGCAGCAACTCCGGGACAGGGGGCGGAAAACTGTTTTTT. Its translation: CTSSNSGTGGGKLFF.